This T cell receptor beta chain was captured in a study of Ad26.COV2.S vaccination and SARS-CoV-2 variants (dated by TCRdb to about 2021). About the investigation overall: Donors in the vaccine arm were drawn from COV1001, a phase I-IIa trial of Ad26.COV2.S in healthy adults that was multicentre, randomized, double-blind and placebo-controlled. Ad26.COV2.S was administered intramuscularly at a dose of 5x10^10 or 1x10^11 viral particles, either as one shot or as two shots given 56 days apart. The TCR-sequenced set comprised approximately 32 samples: approximately 20 Ad26.COV2.S vaccine recipients, 5 placebo recipients and 8 SARS-CoV-2 convalescent individuals. Investigators did not know the trial group allocation while performing experiments and assessing outcomes. Sequencing of the TCRbeta repertoire served to evaluate the specificity and breadth of SARS-CoV-2-reactive T cell receptors following Ad26.COV2.S vaccination. Participants in the trial were split at random into five groups of five each, receiving low-dose or high-dose Ad26.COV2.S once or twice, or else placebo on both occasions. Study-level results and caveats: After vaccination, substantial breadth of spike-specific CD8+ and CD4+ T cell responses was reported. Non-spike TCR breadth was comparable between vaccine and placebo recipients, consistent with the vaccine containing only spike. The authors noted that total T cell responses may have been underestimated by the TCR breadth and depth analyses. Spike-specific TCR breadth was higher in Ad26.COV2.S recipients than in placebo recipients (P = 0.0014). The study was not powered to compare responses between vaccine doses or regimens.

The immunoSEQ Assay was used to sequence TCRbeta CDR3 regions. After extraction, genomic DNA underwent amplification by bias-controlled multiplex PCR, followed by high-throughput sequencing. The study's processing was this. To quantify the absolute abundance of every unique TCRbeta CDR3 region, sequences were collapsed and filtered. T cell fraction was estimated by normalization of TCRbeta template counts to usable DNA, with usable DNA being measured through amplification of reference genes present in all nucleated cells. Repertoire TCRs were annotated as SARS-CoV-2-specific by exact matching of V gene, CDR3 amino acid sequence and J gene to a known reactive TCR set. The reference SARS-CoV-2 TCR set came from MIRA and was filtered for enrichment in COVID-19-positive ImmuneCODE repertoires, removing public or cross-reactive TCRs. Using the MIRA antigens, annotated TCRs were further analysed by specific ORF or by position within an ORF. Breadth was defined as the number of annotated unique rearrangements divided by the total number of unique productive rearrangements, and depth was defined as the summed frequency of the annotated unique rearrangements. Group comparisons of TCR breadth used two-sided Wilcoxon rank-sum tests. TCRdb took this table from immuneACCESS and kept in-frame rearrangements with V and J called. Such tables lack part of the clones; where checked against another copy, unresolved V genes explain under half of the gap, and the rest is unexplained. The DNA gave D and trimming, while V, J and clone size come from that table. Within this sample are roughly 320,000 clones, with 86% of them counted one time only. The ten largest account for more than 1.5% of the sample.

This specimen's treatment or condition label, per the study, means: 15 to 20 received Ad26.COV2.S at low or high dose, single or two shots; roughly 5 received placebo; per-sample allocation not given. Repertoires of vaccine and placebo recipients were sequenced from samples collected on day 63 after the first injection. Cohort 1b enrolled 20 to 30 adults aged 18-55 years at a single site in Boston, USA, between 29 July and 7 August 2020. Ad26.COV2.S consisted of a replication-incompetent adenovirus type 26 vector by which a prefusion-stabilized SARS-CoV-2 spike protein from the original Wuhan strain was expressed. The CDR3 sequence holds 13 residues, the cysteine and phenylalanine included. Only the CDR3 part of the read is kept: 39 bases, read in frame from the first base. CDR1 is given as SGHTA and CDR2 as FQGNSA, both from the germline V gene. The germline V end is reduced by 5 bases and the J end by 12 bases; junction bases left unmatched: 8.

This clone has only one observation. The clone's antigen remains unknown. No quality values exist for individual bases; no much larger clone is one base distant. The TCR comes from a person between 18 and 60 years old who received the Ad26.COV2.S COVID-19 vaccine or a placebo. The chain is encoded by TRBV7-2 joined to TRBJ2-1; 9 bases in between match TRBD1. This material consisted of peripheral blood, taken in a trial of Ad26.COV2.S vaccine versus placebo. The nucleotide sequence reads as follows: TGTGCCAGCAGCGTAGGACAGGGGTCCTGGCAGTTCTTC. Translated, this gives CASSVGQGSWQFF.